This T cell receptor beta chain was sequenced during a study of TIL therapy for anti-PD-1-resistant metastatic lung cancer. The CDR3 runs 16 residues. CDR1 is SGHRS, CDR2 YFSETQ, per germline. The junction had 6 bases not matched to a gene; V was cut back by 2 bases and J by 4 bases. Time point indicated: pre-treatment sample, taken before nivolumab and TIL therapy. The immunoSEQ assay was v3. Each library reached roughly 2 million read pairs, or about 5-6.5 million at deep level. Generated by immunoSEQ multiplex PCR, the TCRdb table keeps only in-frame clones and is missing some. Of some 37,000 clones listed, roughly 80% are singletons.

The chain recombines TRBV5-1 with TRBJ2-2; TRBD1 agrees at 9 bases. The sample was blood, taken at baseline. The clonotype originates from a person between 30 and 79 years old with non-small cell lung cancer. The CDR3 spells CASSLDRGEITGELFF. The DNA for the CDR3 is TGCGCCAGCAGCTTAGACAGGGGGGAAATCACCGGGGAGCTGTTTTTT. Together with reference TRBV5-1 and TRBJ2-2, the CDR3 gives the full variable domain: KAGVTQTPRYLIKTRGQQVTLSCSPISGHRSVSWYQQTPGQGLQFLFEYFSETQRNKGNFPGRFSGRQFSNSRSEMNVSTLELGDSALYLCASSLDRGEITGELFFGEGSRLTVL.